This T cell receptor beta chain was recovered during a study of CD8 T cells in Susac syndrome. The authors carried out high-throughput sequencing of TCR beta. They applied it to CD8+ and CD4+ T cells obtained from blood. A quantity of roughly 0.5 to 1 ug RNA underwent reverse transcription using random hexamers. TCRdb re-analysed the immunoSEQ multiplex PCR reads in MiXCR, keeping a single row per CDR3 protein. The repertoire has around 280,000 distinct CDR3 sequences, around 92% of them found once; the top ten carry about 0.063%. The length of the CDR3 is 15 residues. V gave up 1 base and J gave up 3 bases, with 11 bases separating them. Germline lookup yields CDR1 SGHTA and CDR2 FQGNSA.

The sequenced material came from CD4+ T cells from PBMCs. The TCR was taken from a human donor with multiple sclerosis. This sequence joins TRBV7-2 and TRBJ2-3; D remains unclear. CDR3: CASSLVSSTTDTQYF. The DNA of the CDR3 is TGTGCCAGCAGCTTAGTCTCGTCCACAACAGATACGCAGTATTTT.